This T cell receptor (beta chain) was sequenced during a study of cytomegalovirus exposure and HLA in healthy donors. Turning to this clone: Its antigen remains unidentified.

Study-level points and caveats: The authors enumerated roughly 180 TCR beta chains as linked to cytomegalovirus. After further analysis at a later stage, roughly 16,000 TCR beta sequences were associated with HLA alleles at 0.05 false discovery rate. A later analysis by the authors found several of the most significant clusters apparently linked to common viral pathogens.

The PCR had 60 Vbeta and 13 Jbeta primers. Only in-frame clones appear in the TCRdb table, and some are missing; sequencing was by immunoSEQ multiplex PCR. Here the sample spans under 250,000 clones, roughly 85% being singletons. Germline V gives CDR1 SGDLS, CDR2 YYNGEE. The CDR3 runs to 16 residues. The V and J ends lost 4 bases and 12 bases, in that order; junction bases with no gene match: 18. The clonotype originates from a woman between 50 and 59 years old in good health and CMV-seronegative. Sequencing was carried out using PBMCs. The V gene is TRBV9, the J gene TRBJ2-1; TRBD2 aligns across 8 bases. The DNA for the CDR3 is TGTGCCAGCAGCCCCCAAGATGGGGTTAGCGGGACTGTGCAGTTCTTC. Translating gives CASSPQDGVSGTVQFF.